This T cell receptor (beta chain) appears in the sequencing data of a study of Ad26.COV2.S vaccination and SARS-CoV-2 variants. Overall study context: The study gave Ad26.COV2.S intramuscularly, once or twice 56 days apart.

Treatment: around 19 received Ad26.COV2.S at low or high dose, single or two shots; 5 received placebo; per-sample allocation not given. The investigators took samples on day 63 after the first vaccine or placebo injection. Sequencing was performed with immunoSEQ multiplex PCR; in TCRdb, only in-frame clones are kept and a portion is missing. The sample carries around 340,000 clones, about 87% recorded once. Trimming cost V 5 bases and J 2 bases, with 10 bases left between them. In germline, CDR1 is MNHEY, CDR2 SVGEGT. There are 14 residues in the CDR3. Points from the study as a whole: Vaccinated individuals (as opposed to placebo recipients) had higher spike-specific TCR breadth.

For this clone: The antigen remains undetermined.

This rearrangement joins TRBV6-2 or TRBV6-3 to TRBJ1-5; D not resolved. The specimen was peripheral blood, collected in a trial of Ad26.COV2.S vaccine versus placebo. The clonotype originates from a person aged 18 to 65 who received the Ad26.COV2.S COVID-19 vaccine or a placebo. DNA of the CDR3: TGTGCCAGCAGTCGGCGGTCTGGCAATCAGCCCCAGCATTTT. Translation: CASSRRSGNQPQHF.